The 8 T cell receptor beta chains below were found in one sample sequenced in a study of immune evolution from preneoplasia to lung adenocarcinoma. Sequencing was performed with immunoSEQ multiplex PCR; in TCRdb, only in-frame clones are kept and a portion is missing. The table has 11,000 to 15,000 clones, more than 80% seen once. Material: FFPE minimally invasive lung adenocarcinoma tissue. All receptors derive from a person aged 70 to 85 with lung adenocarcinoma.

The chain combines TRBV14 with TRBJ2-7; D is unclear. The length of the CDR3 is 15 residues. Germline V lookup: CDR1 SGHDN, CDR2 FVKESK. The V gene lost 4 bases and the J gene lost 3 bases, with 16 bases spanning the gap. CDR3 region: CASSLRWALRYEQYF. The CDR3 region has the DNA TGTGCCAGCAGCCTCCGTTGGGCTTTGCGCTACGAGCAGTACTTC.

The gene calls are TRBV4-1 and TRBJ2-3; 14 bases are a match to TRBD2. Losses at the gene ends were 4 bases for V and 2 bases for J; bases not matched to a gene: 2. The CDR3 sequence is 16 residues long. Germline V gene data show CDR1 as MGHRA and CDR2 as YSYEKL. CDR3 amino acids: CASSPGLAGVTDTQYF. The CDR3 DNA is TGCGCCAGCAGCCCGGGACTAGCGGGGGTCACAGATACGCAGTATTTT.

The rearrangement uses TRBV21-1 and TRBJ1-2. TRBV21-1 represents a pseudogene. The CDR3 covers 11 residues. This chain's CDR3 is CATRGKCGYTF. The CDR3 region has the DNA TGTGCCACGCGGGGGAAGTGTGGCTACACCTTC.

The chain employs TRBV7-9 and TRBJ2-7; D not certain. The CDR3 runs 16 residues. Trimming took 4 bases from V and 4 from J, leaving 20 bases between them. Germline V gene data show CDR1 as SEHNR and CDR2 as FQNEAQ (reference sequence). CDR3 loop: CASSSHSLSLGYEQYF. In DNA, the CDR3 is TGTGCCAGCAGCTCCCACTCGCTGAGTCTGGGGTACGAGCAGTACTTC.

The chain couples TRBV18 to TRBJ2-1; the match to TRBD1 covers 9 bases. The CDR3 consists of 14 residues. Looked up from germline, CDR1 is KGHSH and CDR2 is LQKENI. With 2 bases clipped from V and 9 bases from J, the junction kept 5 bases outside the gene matches. Written as DNA, the CDR3 is TGTGCCAGCTCACCAGGGGACAGGGACCGTGAGCAGTTCTTC. This encodes CASSPGDRDREQFF. Supplemented by reference TRBV18 and TRBJ2-1, the full variable domain reads NAGVMQNPRHLVRRRGQEARLRCSPMKGHSHVYWYRQLPEEGLKFMVYLQKENIIDESGMPKERFSAEFPKEGPSILRIQQVVRGDSAAYFCASSPGDRDREQFFGPGTRLTVL.

The V gene is TRBV11-2, the J gene TRBJ2-3; D remains unclear. From germline, CDR1 is SGHAT and CDR2 FQNNGV. The CDR3 loop spans 12 amino acids. Trimming took off 3 bases at V and 5 bases at J, with 6 bases between the two ends. The CDR3 spells CASSLGIDTQYF. CDR3 nucleotide sequence: TGTGCCAGCAGCTTGGGTATAGATACGCAGTATTTT.

The genes are TRBV7-9 and TRBJ1-2, with 7 positions matching TRBD1. Germline lookup yields CDR1 SEHNR and CDR2 FQNEAQ (reference sequence). The CDR3 extends over 13 amino acids. V lost 5 bases and J lost 1; bases outside the gene matches: 1. This CDR3 reads CASSRDSNYGYTF. For the CDR3, the DNA is TGTGCCAGCAGCCGGGACAGTAACTATGGCTACACCTTC. The variable domain in full, with the rest retrieved from reference TRBV7-9 and TRBJ1-2, is DTGVSQNPRHKITKRGQNVTFRCDPISEHNRLYWYRQTLGQGPEFLTYFQNEAQLEKSRLLSDRFSAERPKGSFSTLEIQRTEQGDSAMYLCASSRDSNYGYTFGSGTRLTVV.

The chain employs TRBV28 and TRBJ2-7; D is possibly TRBD1 (5 bases). Trimming removed 9 bases from V and 2 bases from J, with 11 bases in between. Germline V gene lookup returns CDR1 MDHEN and CDR2 SYDVKM. The CDR3 is 12 amino acids. The DNA for the CDR3 is TGTGCCAGTAGACAGTATCCCTACGAGCAGTACTTC. This gives the protein CASRQYPYEQYF.